The entry below describes one TCR beta chain. The data belong to a study of blood T cell repertoires in COVID-19. The data were produced by immunoSEQ multiplex PCR, yet TCRdb's version contains in-frame clones alone and is incomplete. The data contain some 370,000 clones, 89% of them singletons. Per the germline V gene, CDR1 is SGHNT and CDR2 is YYREEE (reference sequence). CDR3 length: 16 amino acids. V shed 4 bases and J shed 0 bases, with 14 bases lying between them. The sequencing input was peripheral blood. The source of this sequence is a man aged 40-55 years with acute or convalescent COVID-19. The chain couples TRBV5-4 to TRBJ1-3; D unclear. CDR3 protein: CASSLGFPSSGNTIYF. CDR3 DNA: TGTGCCAGCAGCCTAGGTTTCCCCTCCTCTGGAAACACCATATATTTT.